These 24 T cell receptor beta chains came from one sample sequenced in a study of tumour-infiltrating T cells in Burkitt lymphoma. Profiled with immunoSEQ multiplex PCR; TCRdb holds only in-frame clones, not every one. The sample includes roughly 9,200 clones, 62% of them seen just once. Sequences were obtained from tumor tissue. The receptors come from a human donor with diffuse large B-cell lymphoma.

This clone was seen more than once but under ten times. The DNA of the CDR3 is TGTGCCAGCAGCCCAAAGCGTTCTAGCACCGGGGCCAACGTCCTGACTTTC. Translation: CASSPKRSSTGANVLTF. V is TRBV7-8 and J is TRBJ2-6; possibly TRBD2 for D (5 bases). The length of the CDR3 is 17 residues. V dropped 5 bases and J dropped 4 bases, with 18 bases sitting between them. Per germline, CDR1 SGHVS and CDR2 FQNEAQ.

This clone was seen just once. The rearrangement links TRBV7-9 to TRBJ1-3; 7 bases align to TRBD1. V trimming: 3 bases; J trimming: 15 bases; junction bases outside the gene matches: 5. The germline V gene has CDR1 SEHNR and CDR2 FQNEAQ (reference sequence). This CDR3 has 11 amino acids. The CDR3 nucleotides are TGTGCCAGCAGCTTCGACAGGGTAGGATATTTT. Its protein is CASSFDRVGYF.

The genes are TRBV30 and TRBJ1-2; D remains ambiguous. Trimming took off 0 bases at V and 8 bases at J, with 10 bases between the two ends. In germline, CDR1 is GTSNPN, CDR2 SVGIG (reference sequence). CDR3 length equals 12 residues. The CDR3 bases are TGTGCCTGGAGTGTCCCCGGTTTGGGCTACACCTTC. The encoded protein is CAWSVPGLGYTF. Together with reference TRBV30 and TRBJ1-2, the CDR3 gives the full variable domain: SQTIHQWPATLVQPVGSPLSLECTVEGTSNPNLYWYRQAAGRGLQLLFYSVGIGQISSEVPQNLSASRPQDRQFILSSKKLLLSDSGFYLCAWSVPGLGYTFGSGTRLTVV.

The CDR3: CTSSHRGDSRGSPLHF. In nucleotides, the CDR3 is TGCACCAGCAGCCATAGGGGGGACAGCCGAGGTTCACCCCTCCACTTT. This chain connects TRBV1 to TRBJ1-6; no check of the table's D call, TRBD1, against the DNA was made. TRBV1 is a pseudogene segment. The CDR3 has 16 residues.

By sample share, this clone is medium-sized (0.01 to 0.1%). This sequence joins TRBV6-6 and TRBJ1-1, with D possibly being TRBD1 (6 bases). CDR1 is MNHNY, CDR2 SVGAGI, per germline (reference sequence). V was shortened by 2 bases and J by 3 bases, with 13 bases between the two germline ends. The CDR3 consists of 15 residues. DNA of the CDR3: TGTGCCAGCAGTTACGAACCACAGGGAGACACTGAAGCTTTCTTT. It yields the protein CASSYEPQGDTEAFF.

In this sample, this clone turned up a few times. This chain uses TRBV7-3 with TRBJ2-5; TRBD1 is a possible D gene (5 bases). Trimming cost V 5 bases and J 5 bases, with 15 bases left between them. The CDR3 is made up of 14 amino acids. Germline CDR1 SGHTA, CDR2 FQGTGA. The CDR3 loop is CASSAQALGETQYF. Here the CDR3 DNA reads TGTGCCAGCAGCGCACAGGCTCTAGGGGAGACCCAGTACTTC.

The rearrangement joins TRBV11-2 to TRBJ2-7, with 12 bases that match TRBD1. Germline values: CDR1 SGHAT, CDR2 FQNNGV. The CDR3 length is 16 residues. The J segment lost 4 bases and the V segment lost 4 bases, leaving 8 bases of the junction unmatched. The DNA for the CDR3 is TGTGCCAGCAGCTCCGCAGGGACAGGGGGCTTATACGAGCAGTACTTC. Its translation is CASSSAGTGGLYEQYF.

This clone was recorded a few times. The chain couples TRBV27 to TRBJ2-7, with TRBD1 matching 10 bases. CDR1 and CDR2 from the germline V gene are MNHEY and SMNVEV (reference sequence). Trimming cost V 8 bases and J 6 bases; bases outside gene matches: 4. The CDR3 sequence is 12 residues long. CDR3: CASRQGAGEQYF. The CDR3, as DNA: TGTGCCAGCCGACAGGGGGCAGGCGAGCAGTACTTC.

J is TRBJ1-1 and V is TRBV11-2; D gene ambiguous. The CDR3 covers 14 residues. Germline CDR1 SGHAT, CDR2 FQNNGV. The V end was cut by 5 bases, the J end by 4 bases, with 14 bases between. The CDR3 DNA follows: TGTGCCAGCAGCCGTGTGGGTGGGAGCACTGAAGCTTTCTTT. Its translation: CASSRVGGSTEAFF.

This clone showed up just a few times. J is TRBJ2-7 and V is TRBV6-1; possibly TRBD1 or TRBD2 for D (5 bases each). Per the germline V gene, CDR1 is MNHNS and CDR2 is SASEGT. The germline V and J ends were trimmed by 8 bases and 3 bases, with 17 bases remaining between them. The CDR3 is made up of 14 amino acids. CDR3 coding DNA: TGTGCCAGCCGGGGAGAACGGGGCCACTACGAGCAGTACTTC. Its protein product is CASRGERGHYEQYF.

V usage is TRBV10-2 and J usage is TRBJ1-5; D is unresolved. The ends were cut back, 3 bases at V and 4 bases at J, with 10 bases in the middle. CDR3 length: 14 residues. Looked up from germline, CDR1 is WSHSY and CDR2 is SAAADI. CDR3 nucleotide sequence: TGCGCCAGCAGTGATAAGGCCAGGAATCAGCCCCAGCATTTT. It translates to CASSDKARNQPQHF.

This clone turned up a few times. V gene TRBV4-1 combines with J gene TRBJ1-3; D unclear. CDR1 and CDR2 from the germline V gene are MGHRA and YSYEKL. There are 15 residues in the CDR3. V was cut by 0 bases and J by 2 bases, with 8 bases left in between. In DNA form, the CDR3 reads TGCGCCAGCAGCCAAGATCCTAAACCTGGAAACACCATATATTTT. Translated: CASSQDPKPGNTIYF.

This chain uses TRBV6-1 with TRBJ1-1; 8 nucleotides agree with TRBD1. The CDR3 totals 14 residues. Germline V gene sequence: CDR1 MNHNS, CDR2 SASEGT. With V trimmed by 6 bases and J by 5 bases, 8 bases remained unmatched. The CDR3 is CASRQGVSGTEAFF. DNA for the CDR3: TGTGCCAGCAGACAGGGGGTTAGTGGAACTGAAGCTTTCTTT.

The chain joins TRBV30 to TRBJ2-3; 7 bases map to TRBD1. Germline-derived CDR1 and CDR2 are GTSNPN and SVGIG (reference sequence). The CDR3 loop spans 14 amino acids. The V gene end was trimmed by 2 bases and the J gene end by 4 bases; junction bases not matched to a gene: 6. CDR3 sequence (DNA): TGTGCCTGGAGTTCCTCAGGGGGAGCAGATACGCAGTATTTT. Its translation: CAWSSSGGADTQYF. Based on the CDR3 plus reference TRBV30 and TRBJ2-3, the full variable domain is SQTIHQWPATLVQPVGSPLSLECTVEGTSNPNLYWYRQAAGRGLQLLFYSVGIGQISSEVPQNLSASRPQDRQFILSSKKLLLSDSGFYLCAWSSSGGADTQYFGPGTRLTVL.

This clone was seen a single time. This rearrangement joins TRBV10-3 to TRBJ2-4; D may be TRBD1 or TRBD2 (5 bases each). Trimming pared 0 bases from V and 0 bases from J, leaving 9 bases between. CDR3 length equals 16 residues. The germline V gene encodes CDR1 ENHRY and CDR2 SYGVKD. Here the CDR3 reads CAISESLGRAKNIQYF. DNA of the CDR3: TGTGCCATCAGTGAGTCGTTGGGACGAGCCAAAAACATTCAGTACTTC.

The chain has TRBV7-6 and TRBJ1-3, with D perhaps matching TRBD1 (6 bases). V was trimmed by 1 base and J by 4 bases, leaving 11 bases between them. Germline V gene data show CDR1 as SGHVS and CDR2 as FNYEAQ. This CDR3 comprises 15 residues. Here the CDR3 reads CASSLGQGLGNTIYF. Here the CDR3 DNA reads TGTGCCAGCAGCTTAGGGCAGGGGCTCGGAAACACCATATATTTT.

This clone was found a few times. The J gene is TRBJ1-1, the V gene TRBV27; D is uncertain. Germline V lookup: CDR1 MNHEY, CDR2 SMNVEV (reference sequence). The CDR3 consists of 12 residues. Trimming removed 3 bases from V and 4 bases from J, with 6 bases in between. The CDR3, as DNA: TGTGCCAGCAGTTTCGAGGGCACTGAAGCTTTCTTT. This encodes CASSFEGTEAFF.

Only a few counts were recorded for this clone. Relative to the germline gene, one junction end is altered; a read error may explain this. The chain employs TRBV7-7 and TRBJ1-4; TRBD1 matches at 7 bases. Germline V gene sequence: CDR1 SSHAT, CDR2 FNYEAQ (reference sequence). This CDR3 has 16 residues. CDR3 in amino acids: CASSLVEGADNEKLFF. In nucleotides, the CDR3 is TGTGCTAGCAGCTTAGTCGAGGGGGCGGATAATGAAAAACTGTTTTTT.

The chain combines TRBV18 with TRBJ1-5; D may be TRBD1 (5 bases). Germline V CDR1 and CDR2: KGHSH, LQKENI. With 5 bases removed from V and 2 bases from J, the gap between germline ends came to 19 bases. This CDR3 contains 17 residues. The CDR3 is CASSESSWGYGNQPQHF. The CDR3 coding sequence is TGTGCCAGCTCAGAGAGCTCTTGGGGGTACGGCAATCAGCCCCAGCATTTT.

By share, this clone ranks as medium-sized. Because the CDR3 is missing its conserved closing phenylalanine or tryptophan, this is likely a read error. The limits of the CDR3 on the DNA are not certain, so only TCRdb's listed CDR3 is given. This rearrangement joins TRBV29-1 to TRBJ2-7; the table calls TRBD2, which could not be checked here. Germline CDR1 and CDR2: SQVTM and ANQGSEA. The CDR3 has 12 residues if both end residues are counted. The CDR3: CSVEEERSAPPP.

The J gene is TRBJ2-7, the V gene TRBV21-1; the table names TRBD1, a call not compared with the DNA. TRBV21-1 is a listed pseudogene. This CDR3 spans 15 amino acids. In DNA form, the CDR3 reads TGTGCCAGCACAGACCGGGACAGGAACTCCTACGAGCAGTACTTC. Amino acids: CASTDRDRNSYEQYF.

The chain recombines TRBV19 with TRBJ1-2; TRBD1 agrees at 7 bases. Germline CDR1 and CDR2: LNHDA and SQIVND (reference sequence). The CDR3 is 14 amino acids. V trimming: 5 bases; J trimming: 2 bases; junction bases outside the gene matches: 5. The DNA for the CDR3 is TGTGCCAGTAGTTTGGAGACAGGGAACTATGGCTACACCTTC. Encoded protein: CASSLETGNYGYTF.

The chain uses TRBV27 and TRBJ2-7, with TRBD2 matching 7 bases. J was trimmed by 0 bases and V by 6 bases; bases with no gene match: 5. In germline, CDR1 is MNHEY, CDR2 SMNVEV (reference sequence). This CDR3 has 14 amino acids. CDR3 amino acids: CASSRRGSSYEQYF. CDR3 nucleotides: TGTGCCAGCAGCCGGCGGGGGAGCTCCTACGAGCAGTACTTC.

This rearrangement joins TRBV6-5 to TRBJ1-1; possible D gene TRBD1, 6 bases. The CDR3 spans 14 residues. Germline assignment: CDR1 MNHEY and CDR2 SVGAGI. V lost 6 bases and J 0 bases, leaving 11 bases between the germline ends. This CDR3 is CASRAGDLNTEAFF. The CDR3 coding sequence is TGTGCCAGCAGGGCAGGGGACCTGAACACTGAAGCTTTCTTT.